The rows below give T cell receptor beta chains drawn from one sample of a study of blood T cell repertoires in COVID-19. The data were produced by immunoSEQ multiplex PCR, yet TCRdb's version contains in-frame clones alone and is incomplete. This sample has around 89,000 clones, with about 89% found just once. Sequencing input: peripheral blood. The receptors here all came from a man in his fifties with acute or convalescent COVID-19. CDR3s include the opening cysteine and the closing phenylalanine or tryptophan. The order of the fields is clone size, J gene, V gene, D gene, CDR3 DNA, CDR3 protein. The D gene is left open where the match is weak. The size field is filled for only some rows; it gives once, few, many or a size class.

>.|TRBJ1-6|TRBV5-1|.
TGCGCCAGCAGCGGAACAACAGGAAATTCACCCCTCCACTTT
CASSGTTGNSPLHF
>.|TRBJ1-2|TRBV7-2|TRBD1
TGTGCCAGCAGCCCGGCGACAGGGGGAAGCTATGGCTACACCTTC
CASSPATGGSYGYTF
>.|TRBJ2-1|TRBV4-1|TRBD1
TGCGCCAGCAGCCTCGAGGGACAGGGCTACAATGAGCAGTTCTTC
CASSLEGQGYNEQFF
>.|TRBJ2-1|TRBV29-1|TRBD2
TGCAGCGTTGACCCTGGGGGAGGGCATGAGCAGTTCTTC
CSVDPGGGHEQFF
>.|TRBJ2-1|TRBV19|.
TGTGCCAGTAGTATCCAGGGCGTAGGTGCTGAGCAGTTCTTC
CASSIQGVGAEQFF
>.|TRBJ1-1|TRBV3-1/TRBV3-2|.
TGTGCCAGCAGCCAAGCCGGACGGGGATTGGACGCTTTCTTT
CASSQAGRGLDAFF
>.|TRBJ1-6|TRBV5-5|TRBD1
TGTGCCAGCAGCTTGGCCGGGGGACAGGGGAATTCACCCCTCCACTTT
CASSLAGGQGNSPLHF
>.|TRBJ1-1|TRBV23-1|.
TGCGCCAGCAGTCAAGTGGGGGGAACCTTACCGTTTGAAGCTTTCTTT
CASSQVGGTLPFEAFF
>once|TRBJ1-1|TRBV18|TRBD1
TGTGCCAGCTCACCACCACAGGGGGCTGGTACTGAAGCTTTCTTT
CASSPPQGAGTEAFF
>once|TRBJ1-2|TRBV7-9|.
TGTGCCAGCAGCTCAGGACTAGGTAGGAGTCTCGGTGGCTACACCTTC
CASSSGLGRSLGGYTF
>.|TRBJ1-6|TRBV18|TRBD1
TGTGCCAGCTCATCGGGACAGGGGAATTCACCCCTCCACTTT
CASSSGQGNSPLHF
>.|TRBJ2-2|TRBV2|.
TGTGCCAGCAGTGTGGAGGGATCGGGCACCGGGGAGCTGTTTTTT
CASSVEGSGTGELFF
>.|TRBJ1-2|TRBV6-6|TRBD1
TGTGCCAGCAGTCATGGACAGGGCCATGGCTACACCTTC
CASSHGQGHGYTF
>.|TRBJ1-2|TRBV5-1|.
TGCGCCAGCGGGCAGAGCTTGCGCGGCTACACCTTC
CASGQSLRGYTF
>.|TRBJ1-4|TRBV4-2|.
TGTGCCAGCAGCCAAGGGAGTGGGGAGGCTAATGAAAAACTGTTTTTT
CASSQGSGEANEKLFF
>.|TRBJ1-2|TRBV30|TRBD1
TGTGCCTGGACAACCCTTGACAGGGTTCACTATGGCTACACCTTC
CAWTTLDRVHYGYTF
>.|TRBJ1-4|TRBV18|.
TGTGCCAGCTCACCTCCGGGTCCGCTTGGGGAAAAACTGTTTTTT
CASSPPGPLGEKLFF
>.|TRBJ1-4|TRBV30|.
TGTGCCTGGAGAGGCGGGTTTACTAATGAAAAACTGTTTTTT
CAWRGGFTNEKLFF
>.|TRBJ2-5|TRBV10-3|TRBD1
TGTGCCATCAGTGGAAGAGGGGGCACGGAGACCCAGTACTTC
CAISGRGGTETQYF
>.|TRBJ2-1|TRBV5-1|TRBD2
TGCGCCAGCAGCTTGGTGTTACTAGCGGGGGGGCCAGTTGAGCAGTTCTTC
CASSLVLLAGGPVEQFF
>.|TRBJ1-1|TRBV5-1|.
TGCGCCAGCAGCTTGGGGGGCCCTGAAGCTTTCTTT
CASSLGGPEAFF
>.|TRBJ2-2|TRBV9|.
TGTGCCAGCAGCGTAGTCACAGGGCCAAACACCGGGGAGCTGTTTTTT
CASSVVTGPNTGELFF
>.|TRBJ1-2|TRBV24-1|.
TGTGCCACCAGTGTCACAGGAATCGACTATGGCTACACCTTC
CATSVTGIDYGYTF
>.|TRBJ1-6|TRBV30|TRBD1
TGTGCCTGGGGGACAGGGGTTTCACCCCTCCACTTT
CAWGTGVSPLHF
>.|TRBJ1-3|TRBV5-6|.
TGTGCCAGCAGTTTTGGGACAAAGAACACCATATATTTT
CASSFGTKNTIYF
>few|TRBJ1-2|TRBV9|TRBD1
TGTGCCAGCAGCGTGGGACAGACTGTCTATGGCTACACCTTC
CASSVGQTVYGYTF
>.|TRBJ1-6|TRBV18|TRBD1
TGTGCCAGCTCAAACGCGATTGACAGGGGTTCACCCCTCCACTTT
CASSNAIDRGSPLHF